This T cell receptor (beta chain) was observed in a study of human T cells and chemical hapten exposure. On the study more broadly: Largely, small differences in pooled library volume made per-sample TCR yields vary. Study conclusions and caveats: TCRs exceeding a frequency of 1 in 1000 stayed unchanged under DPC sensitization.

Sequencing started from total RNA isolated from unfractionated whole blood. Original processing methods: Individual samples carried between 23,224 and 690,600 TCRs, with roughly 95,000 as the median. Using its own MiXCR run on the 5' RACE reads, TCRdb lists one record per CDR3 protein. The V and J calls were not made by the authors but by TCRdb's processing. The sample shows over 70,000 distinct CDR3 sequences, more than 15% of them seen only once. This clonotype counts as medium-sized. Its antigen is as yet unknown. The germline V gene has CDR1 LGHNA and CDR2 YSLEER. CDR3 length: 14 residues. The V gene end was trimmed by 3 bases and the J gene end by 9 bases; junction bases not matched to a gene: 7.

This receptor was identified in a female donor in good health. V usage is TRBV4-3 and J usage is TRBJ2-2; 7 bases match TRBD1. Here the CDR3 reads CASSHGTDHRELFF. CDR3 sequence (DNA): TGCGCCAGCAGCCACGGGACAGACCACCGGGAGCTGTTTTTT.